Given below is one T cell receptor beta chain in context. This entry comes from a study of blood T cell repertoires in COVID-19. Study as a whole: Samples representing acute and convalescent COVID-19 were sourced from the United States, Italy and Spain. T cells, B-cell-depleted T cells, or PBMCs provided the cDNA or gDNA that served as material.

Original data processing: Amplifying reference gene primers gave estimates of nucleated cell counts. The protocol was immunoSEQ multiplex PCR, while the TCRdb copy is restricted to in-frame clones and leaves out a portion. Clone size and the V and J calls come from that table; the DNA yielded D and trimming. The table records some 150,000 clones, approximately 85% of them present only once. CDR3 size: 16 residues. Trimming pared 3 bases from V and 4 bases from J, leaving 16 bases between. Germline V CDR1 and CDR2: LNHDA, SQIVND (reference sequence). Sequenced sample: peripheral blood. The chain employs TRBV19 and TRBJ1-3; perhaps TRBD1 as D (5 bases). This sequence originates from a man aged 55 to 70 who had recovered from COVID-19. DNA for the CDR3: TGTGCCAGTAGTATCCCGGCGGGGGAGACAGGAAACACCATATATTTT. Translated, it gives CASSIPAGETGNTIYF.